One sample yielded the 24 T cell receptor beta chains listed below, sequenced in a study of cytomegalovirus exposure and HLA in healthy donors. The PCR used 60 Vbeta and 13 Jbeta primers. Libraries were prepared by immunoSEQ multiplex PCR; TCRdb keeps only in-frame clonotypes and omits some of them. The sample comprises some 120,000 clones, 60% to 85% of which are singletons, and 2% to 3% rests with the top ten. The sequencing input was PBMCs. The source of these receptors is a female donor in good health and CMV-seronegative.

The rearrangement joins TRBV5-1 to TRBJ2-3; D possibly corresponds to TRBD2 (6 bases). This CDR3 spans 15 amino acids. Per germline, CDR1 SGHRS and CDR2 YFSETQ. V was clipped by 0 bases and J by 6 bases, with 14 bases between them. The CDR3 region is CASSLERTTGDTQYF. The DNA for the CDR3 is TGCGCCAGCAGCTTGGAGCGGACTACGGGTGATACGCAGTATTTT.

This clone was detected only a few times. The chain recombines TRBV6-6 with TRBJ2-7, with a possible D match to TRBD2 (5 bases). Germline V lookup: CDR1 MNHNY, CDR2 SVGAGI (reference sequence). Trimming pared 2 bases from V and 3 bases from J, leaving 11 bases between. This CDR3 is 14 amino acids long. The CDR3 sequence is CASSYEEGSYEQYF. In nucleotides, the CDR3 is TGTGCCAGCAGTTACGAAGAGGGTAGCTACGAGCAGTACTTC.

The rearrangement links TRBV11-2 to TRBJ1-4; possible D gene TRBD1, 6 bases. Trimming shortened V by 1 base and J by 5 bases, and 14 bases separated the two germline ends. The CDR3 is made up of 16 amino acids. CDR1 and CDR2 from the germline V gene are SGHAT and FQNNGV. The CDR3 protein is CASSLGRGQKNEKLFF. CDR3 DNA sequence: TGTGCCAGCAGCTTAGGGCGAGGACAGAAAAATGAAAAACTGTTTTTT.

The rearrangement joins TRBV4-3 to TRBJ2-5; weak D call: TRBD2 (5 bases). Germline V gives CDR1 LGHNA, CDR2 YSLEER. This CDR3 comprises 14 residues. The V and J ends lost 1 base and 4 bases respectively, with 10 bases between them. The DNA for the CDR3 is TGCGCCAGCAGCCAAGGGGGAGAGGGAGAGACCCAGTACTTC. Translating gives CASSQGGEGETQYF.

This clone was observed a single time. The chain carries TRBV30 and TRBJ1-4, with D hard to call. The CDR3 is 14 residues long. The V gene's germline CDR1 is GTSNPN and CDR2 SVGIG (reference sequence). Trimming stripped 2 bases from V and 6 bases from J, with 13 bases between. The CDR3 loop reads CAWSPPGRDEKLFF. CDR3 nucleotides: TGTGCCTGGAGTCCTCCCGGGCGGGATGAAAAACTGTTTTTT.

Turning to this clone: The sample has other DNA sequences that encode this CDR3 too. This chain connects TRBV19 to TRBJ2-1, with TRBD1 identical over 10 bases. CDR3 length: 15 amino acids. Per the germline V gene, CDR1 is LNHDA and CDR2 is SQIVND (reference sequence). V lost 5 bases to trimming and J lost 3 bases; unmatched junction nucleotides: 4. The CDR3 is CASSPRTGGYNEQFF. CDR3 sequence (DNA): TGTGCCAGTAGTCCGAGGACAGGGGGCTACAATGAGCAGTTCTTC.

The chain links TRBV2 to TRBJ1-5; weak D call: TRBD1 (5 bases). The CDR3 spans 14 residues. V was pared by 3 bases and J by 5 bases, with 11 bases between. Germline V gene data show CDR1 as SNHLY and CDR2 as FYNNEI. The CDR3 DNA sequence: TGTGCCAGCAGTGATCAGGACACACATCAGCCCCAGCATTTT. As protein: CASSDQDTHQPQHF.

This clone was seen only a few times. This chain uses TRBV6-5 with TRBJ1-1; D ambiguous. The V gene lost 8 bases and the J gene lost 5 bases, with 12 bases spanning the gap. This CDR3 is built from 12 residues. Germline V CDR1 and CDR2: MNHEY, SVGAGI. The DNA of the CDR3 is TGTGCCAGCGGACCGGGGAGGACTGAAGCTTTCTTT. Protein product: CASGPGRTEAFF.

CDR3 in DNA: TGTGCCAGCAGTGTAGTAGGGACAGCCCTCTACGAGCAGTACTTC. This encodes CASSVVGTALYEQYF. This chain uses TRBV6-1 with TRBJ2-7, with 7 bases matching TRBD1. Per germline, CDR1 MNHNS and CDR2 SASEGT. Trimming took 4 bases from V and 3 from J; bases not matched to a gene: 9. The CDR3 length is 15 residues.

Only one count was recorded for this clone. J is TRBJ2-7 and V is TRBV5-4; 9 nucleotides agree with TRBD1. Germline CDR1 SGHNT, CDR2 YYREEE (reference sequence). Trimming at V came to 1 base and at J to 5 bases, leaving 13 bases not matched to a gene. This CDR3 spans 17 amino acids. The DNA for the CDR3 is TGTGCCAGCAGCTTGCTGTTTTTGGGACAGGGTGTCCACGAGCAGTACTTC. Translation: CASSLLFLGQGVHEQYF.

The rearrangement uses TRBV6-5 and TRBJ2-7, with a weak D call TRBD1 (6 bases). The germline V gene encodes CDR1 MNHEY and CDR2 SVGAGI. The CDR3 has 14 residues. Trimming pared 2 bases from V and 5 bases from J, leaving 13 bases between. In DNA form, the CDR3 reads TGTGCCAGCAGTTACGCCGGTCGACAGGACGAGCAGTACTTC. Translated: CASSYAGRQDEQYF.

V and J are TRBV10-3 and TRBJ1-5; D gene unclear. Deletions cut 6 bases from V and 5 bases from J, with 11 bases between. The CDR3 extends over 13 amino acids. Germline loops: CDR1 ENHRY, CDR2 SYGVKD. CDR3 region: CAIRPDGDQPQHF. CDR3 DNA sequence: TGTGCCATCAGGCCGGACGGGGATCAGCCCCAGCATTTT.

In its sample, this clone was seen once. As DNA, the CDR3 is TGTGCCAGCAGCGCTGGACAGAGCTCCTACAATGAGCAGTTCTTC. It encodes CASSAGQSSYNEQFF. The rearrangement uses TRBV9 and TRBJ2-1; perhaps TRBD1 as D (6 bases). The CDR3 extends over 15 amino acids. V shed 3 bases and J shed 0 bases, with 10 bases lying between them. The germline V gene has CDR1 SGDLS and CDR2 YYNGEE.

V usage is TRBV4-1 and J usage is TRBJ2-5; 10 bases agree with TRBD1. V shed 0 bases and J 5 bases; nucleotides not matched to a gene: 9. Germline V gene lookup returns CDR1 MGHRA and CDR2 YSYEKL. This CDR3 comprises 17 residues. CDR3 sequence (DNA): TGCGCCAGCAGCCAAGAGACCGGGACAGGGGTATGGGAGACCCAGTACTTC. Encoded protein: CASSQETGTGVWETQYF.

This clone came up once. The chain links TRBV14 to TRBJ2-7; 7 bases align to TRBD1. The V gene end was trimmed by 0 bases and the J gene end by 0 bases; junction bases not matched to a gene: 11. The length of the CDR3 is 18 residues. Germline lookup yields CDR1 SGHDN and CDR2 FVKESK. The CDR3 sequence: CASSQDLRSGTASYEQYF. Here the CDR3 DNA reads TGTGCCAGCAGCCAAGATCTTCGGTCCGGGACAGCCTCCTACGAGCAGTACTTC.

V and J are TRBV4-3 and TRBJ2-3, with TRBD2 identical over 9 bases. The CDR3 contains 13 residues. Germline CDR1 and CDR2: LGHNA and YSLEER. The J segment lost 6 bases and the V segment lost 4 bases, leaving 2 bases of the junction unmatched. CDR3 nucleotide sequence: TGCGCCAGCAGCCCGGGACTAGCTGATACGCAGTATTTT. Its protein is CASSPGLADTQYF.

The chain employs TRBV2 and TRBJ1-2; a weak D match, TRBD1 (6 bases). With 6 bases removed from V and 3 bases from J, the gap between germline ends came to 26 bases. Germline loops: CDR1 SNHLY, CDR2 FYNNEI. CDR3 size: 18 residues. CDR3 loop: CASSGPTLGQRSYYGYTF. The CDR3 nucleotides read TGTGCCAGCAGCGGCCCGACCCTTGGACAGAGATCCTACTATGGCTACACCTTC.

This clone has a single count. The rearrangement links TRBV6-1 to TRBJ2-3; 13 bases align to TRBD2. The CDR3 is 16 amino acids. The junction had 7 bases not matched to a gene; V was cut back by 4 bases and J by 6 bases. Germline V gene sequence: CDR1 MNHNS, CDR2 SASEGT. The CDR3 DNA reads as TGTGCCAGCAGTGGACTAGCGGGGGGCCCCGAGGATACGCAGTATTTT. Its translation is CASSGLAGGPEDTQYF.

The V call is TRBV5-4, the J call TRBJ2-2; 13 bases align to TRBD2. There are 16 residues in the CDR3. CDR1 and CDR2 (germline): SGHNT, YYREEE (reference sequence). J lost 4 bases, V lost 2 bases, and 2 bases had no gene match. CDR3 sequence reads: CASSFGLAGVTGELFF. CDR3 bases: TGTGCCAGCAGCTTCGGACTAGCGGGGGTCACCGGGGAGCTGTTTTTT.

CDR3: CASSSRSRQETQYF. CDR3 coding DNA: TGTGCCAGCTCATCCCGCTCGCGGCAAGAGACCCAGTACTTC. This chain uses TRBV18 with TRBJ2-5; D unresolved. The CDR3 is 14 residues long. V lost 5 bases, J lost 2 bases, and 12 bases lay in between. Germline V gene data show CDR1 as KGHSH and CDR2 as LQKENI.

The chain joins TRBV19 to TRBJ1-2, with 7 bases lining up with TRBD1. The CDR3 has 15 amino acids. Germline values: CDR1 LNHDA, CDR2 SQIVND (reference sequence). J gave up 4 bases and V 9 bases, and 14 bases lay outside the gene matches. The chain's CDR3 is CASEPGQNRVYGYTF. The CDR3 region has the DNA TGTGCCAGCGAGCCGGGACAGAATCGAGTCTATGGCTACACCTTC.

The chain combines TRBV6-5 with TRBJ2-5, with 9 bases identical to TRBD2. Looked up from germline, CDR1 is MNHEY and CDR2 is SVGAGI. V was clipped by 7 bases and J by 3 bases; unmatched bases: 9. The CDR3 is 15 amino acids. In DNA form, the CDR3 reads TGTGCCAGCACCGGCGGCCTAGCGGGGAAAGAGACCCAGTACTTC. Protein product: CASTGGLAGKETQYF.

This rearrangement joins TRBV10-2 to TRBJ2-1; TRBD2 agrees at 7 bases. The length of the CDR3 is 17 residues. Germline V gives CDR1 WSHSY, CDR2 SAAADI. The ends lost 2 bases at V and 3 bases at J; junction bases unmatched: 10. The CDR3 DNA reads TGCGCCAGCAGTGAGCCCCGGGGGGTACCAAACTACAATGAGCAGTTCTTC. As protein: CASSEPRGVPNYNEQFF.

This clone has a single count. The CDR3 DNA reads TGTGCCAGCAGCATAGCGGGACTCCCGGGAGCCGGGGAGCTGTTTTTT. Its translation is CASSIAGLPGAGELFF. The chain links TRBV5-6 to TRBJ2-2; 8 nucleotides agree with TRBD2. V trimming: 4 bases; J trimming: 6 bases; junction bases outside the gene matches: 11. Per germline, CDR1 SGHDT and CDR2 YYEEEE. The CDR3 is 16 amino acids. The whole variable domain, remainder taken from reference TRBV5-6 and TRBJ2-2, is DAGVTQSPTHLIKTRGQQVTLRCSPKSGHDTVSWYQQALGQGPQFIFQYYEEEERQRGNFPDRFSGHQFPNYSSELNVNALLLGDSALYLCASSIAGLPGAGELFFGEGSRLTVL.